Shown below are 19 T cell receptor beta chains from a single sample sequenced in a study of blood T cell repertoires in COVID-19. Clones were sequenced by immunoSEQ multiplex PCR, and TCRdb holds only the in-frame ones, with some missing. Of some 310,000 clones in the sample, 75% to 90% are singletons; the top ten hold approximately 2.9%. The sequencing input was peripheral blood. The receptors originated from a woman aged 25 to 39 with COVID-19, enrolled during active disease.

This chain links TRBV7-8 with TRBJ2-6, with 11 bases aligning to TRBD2. This CDR3 is built from 19 residues. J gave up 3 bases and V 1 base, and 8 bases lay outside the gene matches. Germline CDR1 reads SGHVS; CDR2 reads FQNEAQ. CDR3 DNA sequence: TGTGCCAGCAGCTTAGAAGGACTAGCGGGTGTGGGTGGGGCCAACGTCCTGACTTTC. Amino acid sequence: CASSLEGLAGVGGANVLTF.

The J gene is TRBJ2-7, the V gene TRBV6-5; D is uncertain. Deletions cut 6 bases from V and 2 bases from J, with 11 bases between. The CDR3 loop spans 13 amino acids. Germline V gene data show CDR1 as MNHEY and CDR2 as SVGAGI. CDR3 nucleotides: TGTGCCAGCAGAATGACACTTACCTACGAGCAGTACTTC. This sequence encodes CASRMTLTYEQYF.

V and J are TRBV5-1 and TRBJ2-5; 8 bases agree with TRBD1. After removal of 4 bases from V and 5 bases from J, the junction contained 10 bases not matched to a gene. Germline CDR1 and CDR2: SGHRS and YFSETQ. The CDR3 is made up of 15 amino acids. CDR3 DNA sequence: TGCGCCAGCAGCGCCCCGGACAGGGTTAAGGAGACCCAGTACTTC. Its protein is CASSAPDRVKETQYF.

V usage is TRBV14 and J usage is TRBJ1-3, with D possibly being TRBD1 (5 bases). Trimming stripped 3 bases from V and 8 bases from J, with 14 bases between. The CDR3 is made up of 14 amino acids. Germline V CDR1 and CDR2: SGHDN, FVKESK. The CDR3 DNA reads TGTGCCAGCAGCCAGAACAGGCTCGCAGACACCATATATTTT. Protein sequence: CASSQNRLADTIYF.

The V gene is TRBV27, the J gene TRBJ2-2, with TRBD2 identical over 10 bases. The CDR3 runs to 14 residues. V was clipped by 4 bases and J by 7 bases; unmatched bases: 3. Germline lookup yields CDR1 MNHEY and CDR2 SMNVEV (reference sequence). CDR3 loop: CASSSIAGGGELFF. The CDR3 coding sequence is TGTGCCAGCAGTTCAATAGCGGGAGGCGGGGAGCTGTTTTTT.

V is TRBV28 and J is TRBJ2-7; D not certain. The V gene's germline CDR1 is MDHEN and CDR2 SYDVKM. The length of the CDR3 is 14 residues. V lost 3 bases and J 0 bases, leaving 9 bases between the germline ends. Here the CDR3 reads CASSFSSSSYEQYF. The CDR3 DNA is TGTGCCAGCAGTTTCTCATCGAGCTCCTACGAGCAGTACTTC.

The chain recombines TRBV21-1 with TRBJ2-1; no DNA check was done on the table's D call, TRBD1. TRBV21-1 is annotated as a pseudogene. This CDR3 is 18 amino acids long. CDR3 region: CASSDLLGRPLIYNEQFF. The CDR3 nucleotides read TGTGCCAGCAGCGATCTACTGGGGCGGCCCCTTATCTACAATGAGCAGTTCTTC.

V and J are TRBV11-3 and TRBJ1-1; no definite D call. From germline, CDR1 is SGHNT and CDR2 YENEEA. V lost 0 bases, J lost 4 bases, and 15 bases lay in between. This CDR3 is built from 16 residues. The CDR3, as DNA: TGTGCCAGCAGCTTAGAACCACAGCGGCGGGGCACTGAAGCTTTCTTT. Encoded protein: CASSLEPQRRGTEAFF.

This clone was detected a few times. The rearrangement uses TRBV28 and TRBJ1-5; 10 bases align to TRBD1. The CDR3 is made up of 15 amino acids. V shed 7 bases, J shed 2 bases, and the junction held 5 bases outside the gene matches. The germline V gene has CDR1 MDHEN and CDR2 SYDVKM. Here the CDR3 reads CASKSGQGGNQPQHF. The DNA of the CDR3 is TGTGCCAGCAAAAGCGGACAGGGGGGCAATCAGCCCCAGCATTTT.

This clone has just a few counts. V usage is TRBV2 and J usage is TRBJ1-2; tentatively, D is TRBD1 (5 bases). Germline CDR1 is SNHLY and CDR2 is FYNNEI. The CDR3 sequence is 15 residues long. The V gene lost 0 bases and the J gene lost 7 bases, with 15 bases spanning the gap. The CDR3 DNA reads TGTGCCAGCAGTGAAGCGCTTTTGAGGACATCTGGCTACACCTTC. It specifies CASSEALLRTSGYTF. The full variable domain, completed using reference TRBV2 and TRBJ1-2, is EPEVTQTPSHQVTQMGQEVILRCVPISNHLYFYWYRQILGQKVEFLVSFYNNEISEKSEIFDDQFSVERPDGSNFTLKIRSTKLEDSAMYFCASSEALLRTSGYTFGSGTRLTVV.

V and J are TRBV11-2 and TRBJ2-1; 7 bases agree with TRBD1. V was clipped by 5 bases and J by 5 bases; unmatched bases: 9. Germline CDR1 is SGHAT and CDR2 is FQNNGV. This CDR3 region has 15 residues. Here the CDR3 DNA reads TGTGCCAGCAGCCCCCGAGACAGGGAAAACAATGAGCAGTTCTTC. This encodes CASSPRDRENNEQFF.

The rearrangement links TRBV11-2 to TRBJ2-1; TRBD2 aligns across 10 bases. The length of the CDR3 is 15 residues. Germline V CDR1 and CDR2: SGHAT, FQNNGV. Losses at the gene ends were 5 bases for V and 7 bases for J; bases not matched to a gene: 8. The CDR3 DNA is TGTGCCAGCAGCGCCACTAGCGGGATTATAAATGAGCAGTTCTTC. The encoded protein is CASSATSGIINEQFF. Together with reference TRBV11-2 and TRBJ2-1, the CDR3 gives the full variable domain: EAGVAQSPRYKIIEKRQSVAFWCNPISGHATLYWYQQILGQGPKLLIQFQNNGVVDDSQLPKDRFSAERLKGVDSTLKIQPAKLEDSAVYLCASSATSGIINEQFFGPGTRLTVL.

V is TRBV6-2 or TRBV6-3 and J is TRBJ1-5; D is undetermined. The germline V and J ends were trimmed by 4 bases and 6 bases, with 10 bases remaining between them. There are 13 residues in the CDR3. Germline values: CDR1 MNHEY, CDR2 SVGEGT. CDR3 loop: CASSSGGLQPQHF. As DNA, the CDR3 is TGTGCCAGCAGTTCGGGCGGGCTTCAGCCCCAGCATTTT.

V usage is TRBV19 and J usage is TRBJ2-1; 8 bases align to TRBD2. The CDR3 loop spans 16 amino acids. V dropped 0 bases and J dropped 10; count of bases not matched to a gene: 11. In germline, CDR1 is LNHDA, CDR2 SQIVND (reference sequence). Here the CDR3 DNA reads TGTGCCAGTAGTATAGACCCGGGACTAGAGTATAGAGAGCAGTTCTTC. The encoded protein is CASSIDPGLEYREQFF.

The chain combines TRBV28 with TRBJ1-5, with D possibly being TRBD1 (5 bases). The CDR3 loop spans 12 amino acids. The germline V and J ends were trimmed by 6 bases and 9 bases, with 12 bases remaining between them. Germline assignment: CDR1 MDHEN and CDR2 SYDVKM. CDR3 loop: CASSRQHGPQHF. DNA for the CDR3: TGTGCCAGCAGCCGACAGCACGGGCCCCAGCATTTT. The full variable domain, its missing parts supplied by reference TRBV28 and TRBJ1-5, is DVKVTQSSRYLVKRTGEKVFLECVQDMDHENMFWYRQDPGLGLRLIYFSYDVKMKEKGDIPEGYSVSREKKERFSLILESASTNQTSMYLCASSRQHGPQHFGDGTRLSIL.

V usage is TRBV7-6 and J usage is TRBJ2-2, with D tentatively TRBD2 (6 bases). The CDR3 length is 15 residues. Trimming removed 5 bases at V and 0 bases at J, with 10 bases between. Germline CDR1 reads SGHVS; CDR2 reads FNYEAQ. CDR3 sequence (DNA): TGTGCCAGCAGCCCATGGGGGGCGAACACCGGGGAGCTGTTTTTT. This translates into CASSPWGANTGELFF. The full variable domain, in which reference TRBV7-6 and TRBJ2-2 provide the parts outside the CDR3, is GAGVSQSPRYKVTKRGQDVALRCDPISGHVSLYWYRQALGQGPEFLTYFNYEAQQDKSGLPNDRFSAERPEGSISTLTIQRTEQRDSAMYRCASSPWGANTGELFFGEGSRLTVL.

The chain employs TRBV10-1 and TRBJ2-3; 10 bases line up with TRBD2. Germline CDR1 and CDR2: WNHNN and SYGVQD (reference sequence). The V segment lost 3 bases and the J segment 6 bases; nucleotides outside the gene matches: 6. This CDR3 is 15 amino acids long. This chain's CDR3 is CASSEGLAGADTQYF. In DNA, the CDR3 is TGCGCCAGCAGTGAAGGGCTAGCGGGGGCCGATACGCAGTATTTT.

The chain joins TRBV28 to TRBJ1-2; TRBD1 is a possible D gene (6 bases). The CDR3 contains 13 residues. Trimming took 11 bases from V and 8 from J, leaving 21 bases between them. CDR1 MDHEN and CDR2 SYDVKM come from the germline V gene. This CDR3 reads CAGGGQKEGGYTF. CDR3 nucleotide sequence: TGTGCCGGGGGCGGACAGAAAGAAGGCGGCTACACCTTC.

The rearrangement joins TRBV11-2 to TRBJ2-1, with 11 nucleotides matching TRBD2. CDR3 length: 15 residues. V was pared by 5 bases and J by 5 bases, with 5 bases of the junction left unmatched. From germline, CDR1 is SGHAT and CDR2 FQNNGV. CDR3 loop: CASSRGTSGNNEQFF. The CDR3, as DNA: TGTGCCAGCAGCCGGGGGACTAGCGGTAACAATGAGCAGTTCTTC.